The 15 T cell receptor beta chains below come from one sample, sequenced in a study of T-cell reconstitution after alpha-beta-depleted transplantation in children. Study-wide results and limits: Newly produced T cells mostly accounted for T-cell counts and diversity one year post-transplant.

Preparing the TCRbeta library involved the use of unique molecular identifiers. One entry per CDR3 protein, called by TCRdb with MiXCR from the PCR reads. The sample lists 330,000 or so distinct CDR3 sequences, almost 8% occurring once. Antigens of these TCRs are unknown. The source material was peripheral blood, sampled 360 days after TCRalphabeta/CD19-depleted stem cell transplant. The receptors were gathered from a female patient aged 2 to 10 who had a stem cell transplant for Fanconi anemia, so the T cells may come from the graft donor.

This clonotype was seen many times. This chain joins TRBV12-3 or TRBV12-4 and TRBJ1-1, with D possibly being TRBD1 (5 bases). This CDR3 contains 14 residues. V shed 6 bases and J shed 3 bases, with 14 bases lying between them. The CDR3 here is CASSPDSGYTEAFF. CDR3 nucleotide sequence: TGTGCCAGCAGCCCCGACAGCGGGTACACTGAAGCTTTCTTT.

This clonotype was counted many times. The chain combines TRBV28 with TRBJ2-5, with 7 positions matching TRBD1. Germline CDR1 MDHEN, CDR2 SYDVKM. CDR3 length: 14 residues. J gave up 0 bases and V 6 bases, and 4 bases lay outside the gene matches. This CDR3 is CASRGGSYQETQYF. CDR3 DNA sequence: TGTGCCAGCAGAGGGGGCTCGTACCAAGAGACCCAGTACTTC.

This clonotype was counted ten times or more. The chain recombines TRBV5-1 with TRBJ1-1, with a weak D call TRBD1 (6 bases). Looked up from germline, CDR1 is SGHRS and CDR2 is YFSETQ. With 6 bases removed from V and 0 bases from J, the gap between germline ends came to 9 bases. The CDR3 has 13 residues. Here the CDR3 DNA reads TGCGCCAGCACAGGGGCGATGAACACTGAAGCTTTCTTT. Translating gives CASTGAMNTEAFF.

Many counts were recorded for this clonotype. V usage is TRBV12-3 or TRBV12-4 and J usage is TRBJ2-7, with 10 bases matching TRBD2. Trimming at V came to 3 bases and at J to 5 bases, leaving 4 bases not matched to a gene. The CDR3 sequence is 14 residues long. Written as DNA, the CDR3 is TGTGCCAGCAGTTTGGCGCTAGCGGGGGACGAGCAGTACTTC. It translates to CASSLALAGDEQYF.

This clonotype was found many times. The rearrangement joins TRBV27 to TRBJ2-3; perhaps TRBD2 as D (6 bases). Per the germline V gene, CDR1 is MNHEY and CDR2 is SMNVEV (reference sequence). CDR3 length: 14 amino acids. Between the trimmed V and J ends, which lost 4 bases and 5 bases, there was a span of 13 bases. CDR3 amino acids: CASSSTRYLDTQYF. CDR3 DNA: TGTGCCAGCAGTTCGACTAGATATTTAGATACGCAGTATTTT.

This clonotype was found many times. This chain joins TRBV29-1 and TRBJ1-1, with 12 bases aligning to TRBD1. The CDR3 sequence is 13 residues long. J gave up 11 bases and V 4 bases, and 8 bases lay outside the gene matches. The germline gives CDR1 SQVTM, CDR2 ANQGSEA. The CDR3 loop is CSVGFGTGGYAFF. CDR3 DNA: TGCAGCGTTGGGTTCGGGACAGGGGGCTATGCTTTCTTT.

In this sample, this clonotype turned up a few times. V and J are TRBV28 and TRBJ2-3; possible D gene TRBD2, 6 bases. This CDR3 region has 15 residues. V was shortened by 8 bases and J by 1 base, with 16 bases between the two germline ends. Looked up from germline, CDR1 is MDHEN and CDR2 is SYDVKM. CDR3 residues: CASASRGMRTDTQYF. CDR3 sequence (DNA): TGTGCCAGCGCCTCCCGGGGGATGCGCACAGATACGCAGTATTTT.

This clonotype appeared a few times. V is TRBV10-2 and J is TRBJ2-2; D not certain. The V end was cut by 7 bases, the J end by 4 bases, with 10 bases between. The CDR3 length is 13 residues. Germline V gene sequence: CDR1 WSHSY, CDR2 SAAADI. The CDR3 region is CASKRYSTGELFF. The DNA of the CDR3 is TGCGCCAGCAAAAGGTACTCCACCGGGGAGCTGTTTTTT.

The DNA for the CDR3 is TGCGCCAGCAGCTTTAGGGCGGACAATGAGCAGTTCTTC. It is translated as CASSFRADNEQFF. The chain is built from TRBV5-1 and TRBJ2-1; unclear D gene. V shed 2 bases and J shed 5 bases, with 8 bases lying between them. The CDR3 extends over 13 amino acids. The germline gives CDR1 SGHRS, CDR2 YFSETQ.

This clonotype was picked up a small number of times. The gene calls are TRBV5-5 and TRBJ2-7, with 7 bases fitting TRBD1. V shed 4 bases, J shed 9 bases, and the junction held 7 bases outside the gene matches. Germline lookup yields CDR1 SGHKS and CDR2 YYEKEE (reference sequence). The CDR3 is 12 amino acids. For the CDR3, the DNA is TGTGCCAGCAGCCACGACAGGGAGTGGCAGTACGTC. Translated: CASSHDREWQYV.

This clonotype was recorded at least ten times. CDR3 loop: CASSSNRAANYGYTF. The CDR3 nucleotides are TGCGCCAGCAGCTCAAACAGGGCAGCTAACTATGGCTACACCTTC. This sequence joins TRBV5-1 and TRBJ1-2, with D possibly being TRBD1 (6 bases). CDR3 length equals 15 residues. Trimming cost V 3 bases and J 0 bases, with 12 bases left between them. Germline loops: CDR1 SGHRS, CDR2 YFSETQ. The full variable domain, completed using reference TRBV5-1 and TRBJ1-2, is KAGVTQTPRYLIKTRGQQVTLSCSPISGHRSVSWYQQTPGQGLQFLFEYFSETQRNKGNFPGRFSGRQFSNSRSEMNVSTLELGDSALYLCASSSNRAANYGYTFGSGTRLTVV.

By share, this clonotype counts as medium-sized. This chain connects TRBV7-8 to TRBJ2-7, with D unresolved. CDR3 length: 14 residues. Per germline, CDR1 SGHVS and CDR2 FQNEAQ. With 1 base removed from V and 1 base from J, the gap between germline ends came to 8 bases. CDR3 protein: CASSLVGSSYEQYF. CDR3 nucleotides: TGTGCCAGCAGCTTAGTGGGCAGTTCCTACGAGCAGTACTTC.

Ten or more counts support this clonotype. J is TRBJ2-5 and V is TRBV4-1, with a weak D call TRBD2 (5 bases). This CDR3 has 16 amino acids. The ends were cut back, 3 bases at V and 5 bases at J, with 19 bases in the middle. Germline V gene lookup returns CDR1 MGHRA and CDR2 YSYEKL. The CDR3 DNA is TGCGCCAGCAGCCAGGGGTTAGGTTCGGGAATGGAGACCCAGTACTTC. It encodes CASSQGLGSGMETQYF.

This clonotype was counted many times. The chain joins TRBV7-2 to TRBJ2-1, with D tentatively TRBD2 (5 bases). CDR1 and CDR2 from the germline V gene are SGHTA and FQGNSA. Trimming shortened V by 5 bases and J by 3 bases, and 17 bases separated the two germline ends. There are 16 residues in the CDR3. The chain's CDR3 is CASSPRVMGSYNEQFF. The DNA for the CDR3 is TGTGCCAGCAGCCCCCGAGTGATGGGGAGCTACAATGAGCAGTTCTTC.

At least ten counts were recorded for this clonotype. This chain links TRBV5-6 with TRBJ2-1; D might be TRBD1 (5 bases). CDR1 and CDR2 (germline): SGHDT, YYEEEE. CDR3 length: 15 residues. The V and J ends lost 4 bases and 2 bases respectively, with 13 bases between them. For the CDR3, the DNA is TGTGCCAGCAGCCCCAGGGTTGGCGCCTACAATGAGCAGTTCTTC. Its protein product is CASSPRVGAYNEQFF.